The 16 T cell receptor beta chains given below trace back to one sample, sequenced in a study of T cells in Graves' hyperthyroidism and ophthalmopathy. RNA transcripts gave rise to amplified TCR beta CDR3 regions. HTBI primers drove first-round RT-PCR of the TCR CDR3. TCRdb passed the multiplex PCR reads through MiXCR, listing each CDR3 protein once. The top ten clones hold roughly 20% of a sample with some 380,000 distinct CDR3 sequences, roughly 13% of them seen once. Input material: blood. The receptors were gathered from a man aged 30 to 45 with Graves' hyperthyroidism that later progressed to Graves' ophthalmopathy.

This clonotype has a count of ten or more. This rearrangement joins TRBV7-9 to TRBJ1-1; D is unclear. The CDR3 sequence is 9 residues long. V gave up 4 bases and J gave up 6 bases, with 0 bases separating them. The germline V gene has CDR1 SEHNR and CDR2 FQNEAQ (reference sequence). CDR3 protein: CASSSEAFF. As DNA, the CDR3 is TGTGCCAGCAGCTCTGAAGCTTTCTTT.

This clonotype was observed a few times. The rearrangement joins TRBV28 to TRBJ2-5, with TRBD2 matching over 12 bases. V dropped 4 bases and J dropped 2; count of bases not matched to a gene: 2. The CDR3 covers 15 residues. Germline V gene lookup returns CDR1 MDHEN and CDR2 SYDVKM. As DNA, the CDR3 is TGTGCCAGCAGTTCTAGCGGGGGGGGTCAAGAGACCCAGTACTTC. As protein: CASSSSGGGQETQYF.

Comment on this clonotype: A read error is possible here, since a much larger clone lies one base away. The CDR3 region is CASSLGSGGVDTQYF. CDR3 in DNA: TGTGCCAGCAGTTTGGGTAGCGGGGGGGTAGATACGCAGTATTTT. The chain joins TRBV12-3 or TRBV12-4 to TRBJ2-3, with TRBD2 matching 11 bases. The CDR3 is 15 residues long. J gave up 5 bases and V 3 bases, and 4 bases lay outside the gene matches.

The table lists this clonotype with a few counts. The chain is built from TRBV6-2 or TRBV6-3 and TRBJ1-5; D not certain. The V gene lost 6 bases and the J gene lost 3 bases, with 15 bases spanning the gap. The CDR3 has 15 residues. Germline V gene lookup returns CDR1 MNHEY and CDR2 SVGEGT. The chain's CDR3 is CASRVRAANNQPQHF. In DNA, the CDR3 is TGTGCCAGCAGGGTGAGGGCAGCTAACAATCAGCCCCAGCATTTT.

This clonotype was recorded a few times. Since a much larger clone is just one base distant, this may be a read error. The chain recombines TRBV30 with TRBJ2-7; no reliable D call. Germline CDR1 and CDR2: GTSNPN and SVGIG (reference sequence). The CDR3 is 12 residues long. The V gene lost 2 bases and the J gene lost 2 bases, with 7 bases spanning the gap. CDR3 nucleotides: TGTGCCTGGAGTTACAGCGCCTACGAGCAGTACTTC. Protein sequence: CAWSYSAYEQYF.

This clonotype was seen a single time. CDR3 in DNA: TGTGCCAGCAGCCAAGTTTGGAGATTCCGGGACGAGAACACCGGGGAGCTGTTTTTT. Translation gives CASSQVWRFRDENTGELFF. The chain uses TRBV4-2 and TRBJ2-2; D assignment may be TRBD1 or TRBD2 (5 bases each). There are 19 residues in the CDR3. Deletions cut 1 base from V and 1 base from J, with 19 bases between. Germline V lookup: CDR1 LGHNA, CDR2 YNFKEQ.

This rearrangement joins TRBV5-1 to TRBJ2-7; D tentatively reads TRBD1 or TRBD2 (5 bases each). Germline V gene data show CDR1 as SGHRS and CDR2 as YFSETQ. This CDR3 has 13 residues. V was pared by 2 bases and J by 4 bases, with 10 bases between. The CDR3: CASSLPGPYEQYF. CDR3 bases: TGCGCCAGCAGCTTACCGGGACCATACGAGCAGTACTTC.

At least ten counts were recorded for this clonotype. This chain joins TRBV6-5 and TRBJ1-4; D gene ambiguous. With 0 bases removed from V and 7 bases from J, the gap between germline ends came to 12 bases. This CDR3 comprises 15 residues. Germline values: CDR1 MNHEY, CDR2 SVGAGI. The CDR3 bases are TGTGCCAGCAGTTACTCAGGGATCGAGATTGAAAAACTGTTTTTT. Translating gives CASSYSGIEIEKLFF.

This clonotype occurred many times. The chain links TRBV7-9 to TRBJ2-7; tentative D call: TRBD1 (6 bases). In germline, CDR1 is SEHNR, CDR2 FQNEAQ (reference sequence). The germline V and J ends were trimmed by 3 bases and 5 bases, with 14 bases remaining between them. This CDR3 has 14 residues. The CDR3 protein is CASSFDRPPDEQYF. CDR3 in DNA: TGTGCCAGCAGCTTTGACAGGCCGCCTGACGAGCAGTACTTC.

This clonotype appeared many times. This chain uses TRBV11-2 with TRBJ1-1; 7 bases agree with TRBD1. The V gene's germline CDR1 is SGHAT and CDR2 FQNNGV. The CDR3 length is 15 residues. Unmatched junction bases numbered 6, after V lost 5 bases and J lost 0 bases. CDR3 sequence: CASSNWDRLNTEAFF. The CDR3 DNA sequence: TGTGCCAGCAGCAACTGGGACAGATTGAACACTGAAGCTTTCTTT. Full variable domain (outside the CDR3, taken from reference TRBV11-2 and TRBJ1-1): EAGVAQSPRYKIIEKRQSVAFWCNPISGHATLYWYQQILGQGPKLLIQFQNNGVVDDSQLPKDRFSAERLKGVDSTLKIQPAKLEDSAVYLCASSNWDRLNTEAFFGQGTRLTVV.

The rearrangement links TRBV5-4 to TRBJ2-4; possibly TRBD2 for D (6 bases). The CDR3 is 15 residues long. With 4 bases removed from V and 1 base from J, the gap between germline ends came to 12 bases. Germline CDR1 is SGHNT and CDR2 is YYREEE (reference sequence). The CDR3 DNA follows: TGTGCCAGCAGCCCGGGAGCTGGGGCCAAAAACATTCAGTACTTC. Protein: CASSPGAGAKNIQYF.

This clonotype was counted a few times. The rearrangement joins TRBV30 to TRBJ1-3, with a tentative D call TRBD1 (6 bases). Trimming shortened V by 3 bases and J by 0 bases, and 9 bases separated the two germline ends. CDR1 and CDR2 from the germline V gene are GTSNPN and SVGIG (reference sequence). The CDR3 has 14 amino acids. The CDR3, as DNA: TGTGCCTGGAGAGACAGGAGCTCTGGAAACACCATATATTTT. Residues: CAWRDRSSGNTIYF.

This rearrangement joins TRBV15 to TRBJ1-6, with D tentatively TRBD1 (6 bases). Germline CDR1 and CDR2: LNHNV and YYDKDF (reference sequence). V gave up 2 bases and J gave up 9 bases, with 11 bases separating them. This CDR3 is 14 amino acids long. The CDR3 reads CATSRRGGSSPLHF. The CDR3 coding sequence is TGTGCCACCAGCAGACGAGGGGGGAGTTCACCCCTCCACTTT.

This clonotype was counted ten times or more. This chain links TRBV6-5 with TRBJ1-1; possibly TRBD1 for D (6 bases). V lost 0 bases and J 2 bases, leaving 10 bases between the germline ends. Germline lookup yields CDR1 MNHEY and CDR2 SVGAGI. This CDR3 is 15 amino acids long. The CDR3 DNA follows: TGTGCCAGCAGTTACTCGTACAGGGTTAACACTGAAGCTTTCTTT. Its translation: CASSYSYRVNTEAFF.

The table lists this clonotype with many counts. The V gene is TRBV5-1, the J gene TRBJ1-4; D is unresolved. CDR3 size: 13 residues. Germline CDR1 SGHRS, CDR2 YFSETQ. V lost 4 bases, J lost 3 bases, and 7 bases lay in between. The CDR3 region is CASSRVPNEKLFF. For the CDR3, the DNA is TGCGCCAGCAGCAGGGTGCCTAATGAAAAACTGTTTTTT.

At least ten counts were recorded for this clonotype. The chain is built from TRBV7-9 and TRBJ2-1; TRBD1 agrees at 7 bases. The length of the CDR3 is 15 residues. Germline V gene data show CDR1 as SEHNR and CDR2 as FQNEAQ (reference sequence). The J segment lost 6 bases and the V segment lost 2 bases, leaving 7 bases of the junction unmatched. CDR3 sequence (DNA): TGTGCCAGCAGCTTACGTGAGGGGGCCAGCAATGAGCAGTTCTTC. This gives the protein CASSLREGASNEQFF.